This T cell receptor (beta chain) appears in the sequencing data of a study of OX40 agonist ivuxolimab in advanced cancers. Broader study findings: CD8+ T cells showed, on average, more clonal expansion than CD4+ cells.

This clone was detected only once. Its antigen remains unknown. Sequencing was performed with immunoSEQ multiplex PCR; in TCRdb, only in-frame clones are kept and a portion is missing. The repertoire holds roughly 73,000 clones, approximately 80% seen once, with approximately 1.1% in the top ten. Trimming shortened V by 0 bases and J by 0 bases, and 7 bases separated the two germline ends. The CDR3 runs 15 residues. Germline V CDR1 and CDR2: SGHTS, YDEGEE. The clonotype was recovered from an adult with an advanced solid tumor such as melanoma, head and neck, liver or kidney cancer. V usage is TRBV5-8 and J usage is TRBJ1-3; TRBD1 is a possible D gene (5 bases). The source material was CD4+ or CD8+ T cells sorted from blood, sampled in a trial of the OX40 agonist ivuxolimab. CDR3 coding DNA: TGTGCCAGCAGCTTGGGCGACAGCTCTGGAAACACCATATATTTT. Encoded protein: CASSLGDSSGNTIYF.